These 23 T cell receptor beta chains were sequenced from one sample in a study of OX40 agonist ivuxolimab in advanced cancers. Clones were read by immunoSEQ multiplex PCR, and TCRdb kept only the in-frame ones, dropping some. This table has about 55,000 clones, 86% appearing once. The input for sequencing was CD4+ or CD8+ T cells sorted from blood, taken in a trial of the OX40 agonist ivuxolimab. The origin of the receptors is an adult with an advanced solid tumor such as melanoma, head and neck, liver or kidney cancer.

CDR3: CASRLDPAPSGNTIYF. The CDR3 DNA reads TGTGCCAGCAGGTTGGACCCCGCTCCCTCTGGAAACACCATATATTTT. The chain employs TRBV28 and TRBJ1-3; no reliable D call. This CDR3 has 16 amino acids. Germline loops: CDR1 MDHEN, CDR2 SYDVKM. V lost 6 bases, J lost 0 bases, and 15 bases lay in between. Full variable domain (missing parts from reference TRBV28 and TRBJ1-3): DVKVTQSSRYLVKRTGEKVFLECVQDMDHENMFWYRQDPGLGLRLIYFSYDVKMKEKGDIPEGYSVSREKKERFSLILESASTNQTSMYLCASRLDPAPSGNTIYFGEGSWLTVV.

This clone was seen a single time. The V call is TRBV27, the J call TRBJ2-3, with 12 bases matching TRBD1. The CDR3 sequence is 20 residues long. The V segment lost 4 bases and the J segment 0 bases; nucleotides outside the gene matches: 14. CDR1 is MNHEY, CDR2 SMNVEV, per germline (reference sequence). The chain's CDR3 is CASSWGDRGRFVDSTDTQYF. CDR3 in DNA: TGTGCCAGCAGTTGGGGGGACAGGGGGCGCTTTGTGGATAGCACAGATACGCAGTATTTT.

J is TRBJ2-5 and V is TRBV7-9, with TRBD1 matching over 7 bases. There are 14 residues in the CDR3. CDR1 is SEHNR, CDR2 FQNEAQ, per germline (reference sequence). Trimming cost V 1 base and J 5 bases; bases outside gene matches: 4. The CDR3 sequence: CASSLGQGFETQYF. CDR3 in DNA: TGTGCCAGCAGCTTAGGACAGGGATTCGAGACCCAGTACTTC.

V usage is TRBV6-4 and J usage is TRBJ2-3, with a possible D match to TRBD2 (6 bases). The CDR3 length is 14 residues. The V gene lost 6 bases and the J gene lost 0 bases, with 10 bases spanning the gap. Germline V lookup: CDR1 MRHNA, CDR2 SNTAGT. CDR3 DNA sequence: TGTGCCAGCAGCGCCGGGACTAGCACAGATACGCAGTATTTT. This gives the protein CASSAGTSTDTQYF.

The chain uses TRBV19 and TRBJ1-1; a possible D gene is TRBD1 (6 bases). The CDR3 runs 14 residues. The V and J ends lost 6 bases and 5 bases respectively, with 16 bases between them. Germline-derived CDR1 and CDR2 are LNHDA and SQIVND (reference sequence). DNA for the CDR3: TGTGCCAGTAGAAAGGACCCACAGGGTACTGAAGCTTTCTTT. Protein product: CASRKDPQGTEAFF.

The rearrangement uses TRBV7-3 and TRBJ2-2, with 12 nucleotides matching TRBD2. V lost 5 bases and J lost 6; bases outside the gene matches: 7. Germline CDR1 is SGHTA and CDR2 is FQGTGA. This CDR3 has 16 amino acids. The CDR3 nucleotides read TGTGCCAGCAGCCCACTAGCGGGAGGAGTCGCCGGGGAGCTGTTTTTT. It translates to CASSPLAGGVAGELFF.

The chain carries TRBV28 and TRBJ2-2; no firm D call. CDR1 is MDHEN, CDR2 SYDVKM, per germline. V lost 7 bases and J lost 9, with 15 bases in between. The CDR3 has 13 residues. The CDR3 loop is CASKLFAPWELFF. The CDR3 nucleotides are TGTGCCAGCAAGCTTTTTGCCCCTTGGGAGCTGTTTTTT.

The chain has TRBV2 and TRBJ2-4; 10 bases fit TRBD1. Germline-derived CDR1 and CDR2 are SNHLY and FYNNEI. J gave up 1 base and V 6 bases, and 9 bases lay outside the gene matches. This CDR3 comprises 17 residues. The CDR3 bases are TGTGCCAGCAGGAGCCCGGGACAGGGGATGGCCAAAAACATTCAGTACTTC. Protein: CASRSPGQGMAKNIQYF.

This sequence joins TRBV28 and TRBJ1-5; TRBD1 aligns across 7 bases. This CDR3 comprises 15 residues. The germline CDR1 and CDR2 sequences are MDHEN and SYDVKM. The J segment lost 3 bases and the V segment lost 6 bases, leaving 8 bases of the junction unmatched. The chain's CDR3 is CASSYIDRANQPQHF. DNA for the CDR3: TGTGCCAGCAGCTACATCGACAGGGCCAATCAGCCCCAGCATTTT.

This chain connects TRBV11-2 to TRBJ1-1, with 8 bases that match TRBD1. Germline CDR1 reads SGHAT; CDR2 reads FQNNGV. The CDR3 contains 15 residues. Germline trimming cut 6 bases from V and 1 base from J; bases unmatched to any gene: 7. CDR3 coding DNA: TGTGCCAGCAGAAAACCGGGACAGGAGAACACTGAAGCTTTCTTT. This gives the protein CASRKPGQENTEAFF.

This chain links TRBV7-2 with TRBJ1-2; tentatively, D is TRBD1 (6 bases). The germline V and J ends were trimmed by 0 bases and 4 bases, with 12 bases remaining between them. The CDR3 is 15 amino acids. Germline CDR1 reads SGHTA; CDR2 reads FQGNSA. CDR3 DNA sequence: TGTGCCAGCAGCTTAGCGTGGTGGGGGCCCTATGGCTACACCTTC. It specifies CASSLAWWGPYGYTF.

The chain combines TRBV4-1 with TRBJ2-7; either TRBD1 or TRBD2 may fit D (5 bases each). This CDR3 is 15 amino acids long. Germline CDR1 is MGHRA and CDR2 is YSYEKL. V was shortened by 3 bases and J by 2 bases, with 14 bases between the two germline ends. The CDR3 reads CASSQGLAGAYEQYF. CDR3 DNA: TGCGCCAGCAGCCAGGGGCTAGCCGGGGCCTACGAGCAGTACTTC.

This chain joins TRBV4-1 and TRBJ1-5; D is ambiguous. Germline V gives CDR1 MGHRA, CDR2 YSYEKL. The CDR3 totals 16 residues. The V end lost 2 bases, the J end lost 0 bases, and 11 bases lay between the germline ends. The CDR3 DNA is TGCGCCAGCAGCCAACATCAGTTGGATAGCAATCAGCCCCAGCATTTT. This translates into CASSQHQLDSNQPQHF.

The chain links TRBV7-3 to TRBJ2-5; 11 nucleotides align to TRBD1. V shed 6 bases, J shed 4 bases, and the junction held 4 bases outside the gene matches. Germline V gene sequence: CDR1 SGHTA, CDR2 FQGTGA. CDR3 size: 14 residues. CDR3 DNA: TGTGCCAGCAGTCGGACAGGGGGCAGAGAGACCCAGTACTTC. Its protein product is CASSRTGGRETQYF. Looking up the rest from reference TRBV7-3 and TRBJ2-5 gives the full variable domain: GAGVSQTPSNKVTEKGKYVELRCDPISGHTALYWYRQSLGQGPEFLIYFQGTGAADDSGLPNDRFFAVRPEGSVSTLKIQRTERGDSAVYLCASSRTGGRETQYFGPGTRLLVL.

This clone was counted between two and nine times. This chain connects TRBV6-1 to TRBJ2-1; TRBD2 matches 7 bases. The trim removed 7 bases at V and 8 bases at J, leaving 11 bases unmatched. CDR3 length: 14 residues. In germline, CDR1 is MNHNS, CDR2 SASEGT. CDR3 DNA: TGTGCCAGCATTAGCGGGCCCTACGTCGATGAGCAGTTCTTC. Translated: CASISGPYVDEQFF.

This chain joins TRBV6-6 and TRBJ2-7; a possible D gene is TRBD2 (5 bases). V dropped 1 base and J dropped 2 bases, with 6 bases sitting between them. The CDR3 is 13 residues long. Germline CDR1 is MNHNY and CDR2 is SVGAGI (reference sequence). The CDR3 region is CASSYWRTYEQYF. The CDR3 DNA sequence: TGTGCCAGCAGTTACTGGAGGACCTACGAGCAGTACTTC.

This chain connects TRBV7-9 to TRBJ2-1, with TRBD1 identical over 8 bases. The J segment lost 6 bases and the V segment lost 4 bases, leaving 11 bases of the junction unmatched. Per germline, CDR1 SEHNR and CDR2 FQNEAQ (reference sequence). The CDR3 contains 16 residues. In DNA, the CDR3 is TGTGCCAGCAGCTCTAGTTTTCAGGGGGCTGTCAATGAGCAGTTCTTC. Translation gives CASSSSFQGAVNEQFF.

The J gene is TRBJ1-5, the V gene TRBV27; D is uncertain. Germline-derived CDR1 and CDR2 are MNHEY and SMNVEV (reference sequence). V was clipped by 3 bases and J by 0 bases, with 27 bases between them. The CDR3 runs 21 residues. The CDR3 sequence is CASSFLRGAPAPIYSNQPQHF. CDR3 sequence (DNA): TGTGCCAGCAGTTTCCTTCGGGGTGCCCCCGCCCCGATTTATAGCAATCAGCCCCAGCATTTT.

The table lists this clone with a few counts. J is TRBJ2-7 and V is TRBV11-2; D assignment may be TRBD1 or TRBD2 (5 bases each). The CDR3 length is 14 residues. From germline, CDR1 is SGHAT and CDR2 FQNNGV. V was shortened by 4 bases and J by 2 bases, with 12 bases between the two germline ends. The CDR3 bases are TGTGCCAGCAGCTCCGATGGGGGTACCTACGAGCAGTACTTC. It codes for CASSSDGGTYEQYF.

CDR3 in DNA: TGCGCCAGCAGCTTGAGGAGGAACACTGAAGCTTTCTTT. This encodes CASSLRRNTEAFF. This chain joins TRBV5-1 and TRBJ1-1; D gene uncertain. With 1 base removed from V and 1 base from J, the gap between germline ends came to 5 bases. CDR3 length equals 13 residues. Germline V CDR1 and CDR2: SGHRS, YFSETQ.

The genes are TRBV19 and TRBJ1-2; TRBD1 matches at 9 bases. V was pared by 5 bases and J by 5 bases, with 9 bases of the junction left unmatched. CDR3 length equals 15 residues. Germline loops: CDR1 LNHDA, CDR2 SQIVND (reference sequence). The CDR3 spells CASSSPGTGLYGYTF. CDR3 nucleotides: TGTGCCAGTAGTTCCCCCGGGACAGGGCTTTATGGCTACACCTTC.

The chain joins TRBV4-1 to TRBJ2-7; D remains ambiguous. There are 16 residues in the CDR3. Germline V gene sequence: CDR1 MGHRA, CDR2 YSYEKL. V was pared by 0 bases and J by 0 bases, with 12 bases between. CDR3 sequence: CASSQDRHSVSYEQYF. In nucleotides, the CDR3 is TGCGCCAGCAGCCAAGATCGTCACAGCGTCTCCTACGAGCAGTACTTC.

The CDR3 region is CASSSVRDRDYEQYF. CDR3 coding DNA: TGTGCCAGCAGCTCAGTCCGGGACAGGGACTACGAGCAGTACTTC. The rearrangement uses TRBV7-8 and TRBJ2-5, with TRBD1 matching 9 bases. The J call may be wrong; the DNA end is better matched by TRBJ2-7. CDR1 is SGHVS, CDR2 FQNEAQ, per germline. The CDR3 contains 15 residues.